This section outlines one TCR beta chain sequence together with its context. Its antigen is not yet known. No clone much larger than this one lies a single base away; base qualities are absent. The entry originates in a study of liver allograft versus peripheral blood T cells (dated by TCRdb to 2018 to 2020). With respect to the entire study: The study compared the T cell receptor repertoires present in transplanted livers with the repertoires present in the peripheral blood of liver transplant recipients.

The sample was run on an Illumina MiSeq. TCRdb passed the public sequencing reads through fastp at Q25 and MiXCR, retaining productive beta sequences. Every CDR3 protein is listed once, alongside the most common genes and DNA of its rows. In this sample the table shows about 8,400 distinct CDR3 sequences, 17% of which occur a single time. The biggest ten clones account for approximately 4.3% of the sample. What the research found in general, with its limitations: The T cell receptor repertoires within liver allografts were reported to be different from the T cell receptor repertoires detected in peripheral blood.

The clonotype was recovered from a human patient who had a liver transplant. After transplantation, some T cells may belong to the graft donor instead of the recipient.

CDR3 protein: CAWRLVNTEAFF. The nucleotides read TGTGCCTGGAGATTAGTGAACACTGAAGCTTTCTTT. The rearranged segments are TRBV30 and TRBJ1-1, with the D gene not clear enough to name. The CDR1 and CDR2 encoded by the germline V gene (reference sequence) are GTSNPN and SVGIG. Measured from the cysteine to the phenylalanine, the CDR3 is 12 residues long. Left in the record is the CDR3 DNA by itself, 36 bases read in frame from the first base. V sheds 3 bases and J sheds 0 bases, leaving 5 bases between their ends. This CDR3, with the reference TRBV30 and TRBJ1-1 proteins standing in past its ends, gives the full variable domain SQTIHQWPATLVQPVGSPLSLECTVEGTSNPNLYWYRQAAGRGLQLLFYSVGIGQISSEVPQNLSASRPQDRQFILSSKKLLLSDSGFYLCAWRLVNTEAFFGQGTRLTVV.